The TCR beta chain under discussion was sequenced for a study of CD8+CD57+ T cells in acquired aplastic anemia. Those patients picked for sequencing had displayed CD8+CD57+ cell expansion on flow cytometry. Severe acquired aplastic anemia was present in every patient. This clonotype showed up just a few times. Its antigen is as yet unknown. Study-level findings and limits: Patients and healthy controls showed no significant CD8+ Simpson's diversity difference.

TCR beta VDJ and CDR3 profiling used genomic DNA as template. TCRdb independently ran MiXCR on the reads; one entry per CDR3 protein. The table lists 160,000 or so distinct CDR3 sequences, less than 60% of them singletons. Per germline, CDR1 SNHLY and CDR2 FYNNEI. V was clipped by 6 bases and J by 2 bases, with 10 bases between them. The CDR3 is made up of 13 amino acids. This TCR was sampled from a human donor with aplastic anemia. This chain uses TRBV2 with TRBJ2-5, with D unresolved. The sequencing sample was made of sorted CD4+, CD8+, or CD8+CD57+ T cells (not recorded which) from PBMCs. The CDR3 spells CASSYTEQETQYF. The CDR3 DNA sequence: TGTGCCAGCAGCTATACTGAGCAAGAGACCCAGTACTTC.